What follows describes a single T cell receptor beta chain. The identical CDR3 is also encoded by other nucleotide sequences in the sample. Healthy adults negative for HIV, lacking recent acute infections or vaccinations, served as donors. The sample comes from a study of shared clonotypes between healthy human individuals. Study overall: CD8 memory received one plate per donor, CD8 naive two, CD4 memory three and CD4 naive three.

Clones were sequenced by immunoSEQ multiplex PCR, and TCRdb holds only the in-frame ones, with some missing. The data contain millions of clones, more than 80% of them singletons. This CDR3 has 15 residues. CDR1 and CDR2 (germline): SGHTA, FQGNSA. Losses at the gene ends were 5 bases for V and 2 bases for J; bases not matched to a gene: 5. This receptor was obtained from a man aged 18 to 29 in good health. This rearrangement joins TRBV7-2 to TRBJ1-4; 7 nucleotides line up with TRBD1. Sequenced input: naive CD4+ T cells sorted from blood. This sample's subset: CD45RA+ positively selected. The CDR3 DNA is TGTGCCAGCAGCCCTCAGACAGGGACTAATGAAAAACTGTTTTTT. Its protein product is CASSPQTGTNEKLFF. Full variable domain (rest looked up from reference TRBV7-2 and TRBJ1-4): GAGVSQSPSNKVTEKGKDVELRCDPISGHTALYWYRQSLGQGLEFLIYFQGNSAPDKSGLPSDRFSAERTGGSVSTLTIQRTQQEDSAVYLCASSPQTGTNEKLFFGSGTQLSVL.